A single sample gave rise to the 32 T cell receptor beta chains below, sequenced in a study of blood T cell repertoires in COVID-19. Clones were sequenced by immunoSEQ multiplex PCR, and TCRdb holds only the in-frame ones, with some missing. Of about 150,000 clones listed, over 75% are singletons. The source material was peripheral blood. The receptors come from a man aged 55 to 69 with COVID-19, enrolled during active disease.

The chain recombines TRBV7-8 with TRBJ1-4; no firm D call. Trimming shortened V by 1 base and J by 8 bases, and 8 bases separated the two germline ends. The CDR3 consists of 13 residues. Germline values: CDR1 SGHVS, CDR2 FQNEAQ. The CDR3 is CASSLDKAEKLFF. In DNA form, the CDR3 reads TGTGCCAGCAGCTTAGATAAAGCAGAAAAACTGTTTTTT.

The table lists this clone with a count of one. This chain joins TRBV19 and TRBJ2-2; the match to TRBD1 covers 9 bases. The CDR3 runs to 18 residues. CDR1 is LNHDA and CDR2 is SQIVND in the germline V gene (reference sequence). Trimming removed 1 base from V and 7 bases from J; junction bases left unmatched: 13. The CDR3 bases are TGTGCCAGTAGTATAGGGGGAAGGGGACAGGGTCTTCGCGGGGAGCTGTTTTTT. This encodes CASSIGGRGQGLRGELFF.

This chain links TRBV3-1 (or the pseudogene TRBV3-2) with TRBJ2-3; 10 nucleotides agree with TRBD1. The ends lost 4 bases at V and 2 bases at J; junction bases unmatched: 6. The CDR3 runs to 16 residues. CDR1 and CDR2 (germline): LGHDT, YNNKEL (reference sequence). CDR3 sequence reads: CASSPRDRGYTDTQYF. CDR3 nucleotide sequence: TGTGCCAGCAGCCCACGGGACAGGGGATACACAGATACGCAGTATTTT.

The chain is built from TRBV14 and TRBJ2-5; 9 bases map to TRBD2. The trim removed 1 base at V and 5 bases at J, leaving 8 bases unmatched. This CDR3 spans 16 amino acids. Germline assignment: CDR1 SGHDN and CDR2 FVKESK. CDR3: CASSQGALAGRETQYF. In DNA form, the CDR3 reads TGTGCCAGCAGCCAAGGGGCACTAGCGGGCAGGGAGACCCAGTACTTC.

V usage is TRBV6-5 and J usage is TRBJ2-1, with 7 bases lining up with TRBD2. The ends lost 6 bases at V and 10 bases at J; junction bases unmatched: 6. The CDR3 covers 12 residues. Germline V CDR1 and CDR2: MNHEY, SVGAGI. This CDR3 is CASSKTSTEQFF. DNA of the CDR3: TGTGCCAGCAGCAAGACTAGCACAGAGCAGTTCTTC.

This chain uses TRBV9 with TRBJ2-1; 7 bases match TRBD2. The J segment lost 4 bases and the V segment lost 0 bases, leaving 10 bases of the junction unmatched. CDR1 and CDR2 (germline): SGDLS, YYNGEE. The CDR3 is 17 amino acids. The CDR3 bases are TGTGCCAGCAGCGTAGTGTTTGCAAGCGGGGCGTACAATGAGCAGTTCTTC. Translation: CASSVVFASGAYNEQFF.

The CDR3 DNA is TGTGCCAAGTTGGACGGGGATAGCAATCAGCCCCAGCATTTT. It specifies CAKLDGDSNQPQHF. The chain has TRBV6-4 and TRBJ1-5, with no clear D. The CDR3 has 14 amino acids. Trimming pared 10 bases from V and 0 bases from J, leaving 13 bases between. Germline-derived CDR1 and CDR2 are MRHNA and SNTAGT.

The J gene is TRBJ1-1, the V gene TRBV11-2; 7 bases line up with TRBD1. Losses at the gene ends were 7 bases for V and 4 bases for J; bases not matched to a gene: 6. Per the germline V gene, CDR1 is SGHAT and CDR2 is FQNNGV. There are 13 residues in the CDR3. DNA for the CDR3: TGTGCCAGCACCCTCCCAGGGGGCACTGAAGCTTTCTTT. This encodes CASTLPGGTEAFF.

This chain connects TRBV5-1 to TRBJ1-3; D remains unclear. The V gene lost 4 bases and the J gene lost 4 bases, with 15 bases spanning the gap. The length of the CDR3 is 15 residues. Germline CDR1 reads SGHRS; CDR2 reads YFSETQ. CDR3 in amino acids: CASSLGGSAGNTIYF. The DNA for the CDR3 is TGCGCCAGCAGCCTAGGAGGCTCAGCCGGAAACACCATATATTTT.

With respect to this clone: Other DNA sequences in the sample encode the same CDR3. The chain employs TRBV6-4 and TRBJ1-5, with D possibly TRBD1 on 5 matching bases. Deletions cut 6 bases from V and 7 bases from J, with 13 bases between. The CDR3 has 13 residues. Germline CDR1 MRHNA, CDR2 SNTAGT. The CDR3 nucleotides read TGTGCCAGCAGCGCGGAGGGGAACCAGCCCCAGCATTTT. It yields the protein CASSAEGNQPQHF.

This rearrangement joins TRBV28 to TRBJ1-1; tentatively, D is TRBD1 (6 bases). The CDR3 consists of 14 residues. Per the germline V gene, CDR1 is MDHEN and CDR2 is SYDVKM. The germline V and J ends were trimmed by 4 bases and 2 bases, with 11 bases remaining between them. For the CDR3, the DNA is TGTGCCAGCAGTTCCGGACAGCGTAACACTGAAGCTTTCTTT. This codes for CASSSGQRNTEAFF.

This clone appeared a single time. The chain recombines TRBV5-1 with TRBJ2-7; D call uncertain. V gave up 1 base and J gave up 7 bases, with 15 bases separating them. The germline V gene encodes CDR1 SGHRS and CDR2 YFSETQ. The CDR3 is 14 amino acids. CDR3 DNA: TGCGCCAGCAGCTTGTCCGGCGGATCTGAAGAGCAGTACTTC. Protein sequence: CASSLSGGSEEQYF.

This clone showed up just a few times. The chain carries TRBV11-2 and TRBJ1-3; 8 bases fit TRBD1. The CDR3 loop spans 16 amino acids. Unmatched junction bases numbered 7, after V lost 6 bases and J lost 0 bases. CDR1 SGHAT and CDR2 FQNNGV come from the germline V gene. Here the CDR3 DNA reads TGTGCCAGCAGGGAGACAGGGGTCAACTCTGGAAACACCATATATTTT. Amino acids: CASRETGVNSGNTIYF.

This clone was detected only once. This chain joins TRBV6-5 and TRBJ1-6; D is perhaps TRBD1 (5 bases). V lost 6 bases, J lost 8 bases, and 14 bases lay in between. Germline lookup yields CDR1 MNHEY and CDR2 SVGAGI. The CDR3 contains 14 residues. The CDR3 DNA reads TGTGCCAGCAGAAGAACAGGCTCTTATTCACCCCTCCACTTT. It specifies CASRRTGSYSPLHF.

The chain joins TRBV7-2 to TRBJ2-7; maybe TRBD1 (6 bases). V lost 4 bases, J lost 6 bases, and 16 bases lay in between. From germline, CDR1 is SGHTA and CDR2 FQGNSA. The CDR3 extends over 14 amino acids. DNA of the CDR3: TGTGCCAGCAGCTCCCGGCAGGGGCGCGTCGAGCAGTACTTC. It translates to CASSSRQGRVEQYF.

A single count supports this clone. The chain carries TRBV5-6 and TRBJ1-4; D possibly corresponds to TRBD1 (5 bases). CDR3 size: 12 residues. CDR1 is SGHDT, CDR2 YYEEEE, per germline. V lost 2 bases to trimming and J lost 10 bases, with 9 bases between them. CDR3 sequence: CASSLWGGKLFF. The CDR3 DNA reads TGTGCCAGCAGCTTATGGGGGGGAAAACTGTTTTTT.

The chain uses TRBV18 and TRBJ1-4; a weak D match, TRBD1 (6 bases). The V and J ends lost 2 bases and 4 bases respectively, with 11 bases between them. The CDR3 length is 15 residues. The germline gives CDR1 KGHSH, CDR2 LQKENI. CDR3 protein: CASSPIGQLNEKLFF. CDR3 in DNA: TGTGCCAGCTCACCAATAGGACAGCTTAATGAAAAACTGTTTTTT. The entire variable domain, with the rest obtained from reference TRBV18 and TRBJ1-4, is as follows: NAGVMQNPRHLVRRRGQEARLRCSPMKGHSHVYWYRQLPEEGLKFMVYLQKENIIDESGMPKERFSAEFPKEGPSILRIQQVVRGDSAAYFCASSPIGQLNEKLFFGSGTQLSVL.

The V and J genes are TRBV6-6 and TRBJ1-4, with unresolved D. This CDR3 spans 13 amino acids. The germline V and J ends were trimmed by 2 bases and 5 bases, with 6 bases remaining between them. The germline gives CDR1 MNHNY, CDR2 SVGAGI (reference sequence). The CDR3 region is CASSYDGNEKLFF. DNA of the CDR3: TGTGCCAGCAGTTACGACGGGAATGAAAAACTGTTTTTT.

J is TRBJ1-4 and V is TRBV6-5; 10 nucleotides match TRBD1. The CDR3 length is 14 residues. The germline V gene encodes CDR1 MNHEY and CDR2 SVGAGI. Losses at the gene ends were 6 bases for V and 8 bases for J; bases not matched to a gene: 6. This CDR3 reads CASRTGQGLEKLFF. CDR3 nucleotide sequence: TGTGCCAGCAGAACGGGACAGGGGCTAGAAAAACTGTTTTTT.

The V call is TRBV18, the J call TRBJ2-7, with TRBD2 matching 8 bases. Germline V lookup: CDR1 KGHSH, CDR2 LQKENI. V lost 6 bases to trimming and J lost 2 bases; unmatched junction nucleotides: 6. The CDR3 length is 14 residues. CDR3 sequence: CASSPGLGTYEQYF. The CDR3 coding sequence is TGTGCCAGCTCGCCGGGACTAGGGACCTACGAGCAGTACTTC.

In its sample, this clone was seen once. The rearrangement joins TRBV19 to TRBJ1-5, with 8 positions matching TRBD1. This CDR3 comprises 18 residues. Germline CDR1 LNHDA, CDR2 SQIVND (reference sequence). After removal of 6 bases from V and 0 bases from J, the junction contained 13 bases not matched to a gene. CDR3 loop: CASRFQPGQVDSNQPQHF. CDR3 nucleotide sequence: TGTGCCAGTAGATTCCAACCGGGACAGGTCGATAGCAATCAGCCCCAGCATTTT.

This clone was seen a single time. The genes are TRBV7-6 and TRBJ1-1; maybe TRBD1 (5 bases). The CDR3 contains 15 residues. V was pared by 5 bases and J by 3 bases, with 16 bases between. CDR1 and CDR2 from the germline V gene are SGHVS and FNYEAQ. The CDR3 sequence: CASSPANGGDTEAFF. In nucleotides, the CDR3 is TGTGCCAGCAGCCCCGCGAATGGGGGGGACACTGAAGCTTTCTTT.

The chain uses TRBV10-3 and TRBJ1-1; tentatively, D is TRBD1 (6 bases). The CDR3 is made up of 17 amino acids. The V gene lost 4 bases and the J gene lost 0 bases, with 18 bases spanning the gap. In germline, CDR1 is ENHRY, CDR2 SYGVKD. The CDR3, as DNA: TGTGCCATCAGTGGACCAAGGACAGATGCTATGAACACTGAAGCTTTCTTT. It encodes CAISGPRTDAMNTEAFF.

The V gene is TRBV27, the J gene TRBJ1-4, with D possibly matching TRBD1 (6 bases). With 5 bases removed from V and 11 bases from J, the gap between germline ends came to 15 bases. Per the germline V gene, CDR1 is MNHEY and CDR2 is SMNVEV (reference sequence). The CDR3 sequence is 13 residues long. The CDR3 DNA reads as TGTGCCAGCAGTACGGGACAACGGACCAAACTGTTTTTT. It yields the protein CASSTGQRTKLFF.

The chain recombines TRBV6-4 with TRBJ2-3, with 9 bases matching TRBD1. This CDR3 region has 14 residues. Germline V lookup: CDR1 MRHNA, CDR2 SNTAGT. V dropped 6 bases and J dropped 3; count of bases not matched to a gene: 4. The CDR3 region has the DNA TGTGCCAGCAGGGACAGGGGTGGTACAGATACGCAGTATTTT. As protein: CASRDRGGTDTQYF.

The V gene is TRBV13, the J gene TRBJ2-1; D unclear. V was cut by 5 bases and J by 3 bases, with 14 bases left in between. The length of the CDR3 is 15 residues. CDR1 is PRHDT and CDR2 is FYEKMQ in the germline V gene (reference sequence). The CDR3 nucleotides read TGTGCCAGCAGCCCTAGAAAGGCTAGCTACAATGAGCAGTTCTTC. Translating gives CASSPRKASYNEQFF.

V gene TRBV6-5 combines with J gene TRBJ1-2; tentative D call: TRBD1 (6 bases). Germline V lookup: CDR1 MNHEY, CDR2 SVGAGI. Trimming left V 6 bases short and J 3 bases short, with 14 bases between. The CDR3 runs to 14 residues. The CDR3 DNA reads TGTGCCAGCAGCATGACAGGCGCTTACTATGGCTACACCTTC. It specifies CASSMTGAYYGYTF.

The chain carries TRBV5-1 and TRBJ1-3; 8 bases are a match to TRBD1. The CDR3 extends over 18 amino acids. Germline-derived CDR1 and CDR2 are SGHRS and YFSETQ. The ends lost 4 bases at V and 0 bases at J; junction bases unmatched: 12. CDR3 sequence (DNA): TGCGCCAGCAGCCTAACCCCGGACAGGGCGAGCTCTGGAAACACCATATATTTT. It is translated as CASSLTPDRASSGNTIYF. Using reference TRBV5-1 and TRBJ1-3 for the parts outside the CDR3, the full variable domain is KAGVTQTPRYLIKTRGQQVTLSCSPISGHRSVSWYQQTPGQGLQFLFEYFSETQRNKGNFPGRFSGRQFSNSRSEMNVSTLELGDSALYLCASSLTPDRASSGNTIYFGEGSWLTVV.

The chain employs TRBV5-1 and TRBJ2-4; a possible D gene is TRBD2 (6 bases). V lost 1 base, J lost 6 bases, and 20 bases lay in between. The CDR3 runs 17 residues. The germline V gene has CDR1 SGHRS and CDR2 YFSETQ. The CDR3 protein is CASSLTAGGGSSNIQYF. Here the CDR3 DNA reads TGCGCCAGCAGCTTGACCGCCGGGGGTGGGAGTTCAAACATTCAGTACTTC.

This chain connects TRBV7-2 to TRBJ1-4; D not certain. The CDR3 totals 15 residues. V lost 5 bases, J lost 1 base, and 11 bases lay in between. Per the germline V gene, CDR1 is SGHTA and CDR2 is FQGNSA. CDR3 in amino acids: CASSPEPETNEKLFF. Here the CDR3 DNA reads TGTGCCAGCAGCCCCGAGCCTGAAACTAATGAAAAACTGTTTTTT.

This clone has just one count. The CDR3 region has the DNA TGTGCCAGCAGGTTGGGGGGATTCACCGGGGAGCTGTTTTTT. Its translation is CASRLGGFTGELFF. The chain recombines TRBV6-5 with TRBJ2-2; TRBD2 is a possible D gene (6 bases). CDR1 is MNHEY and CDR2 is SVGAGI in the germline V gene. The CDR3 extends over 14 amino acids. Trimming removed 6 bases from V and 4 bases from J, with 12 bases in between.

The J gene is TRBJ2-1, the V gene TRBV24-1; possibly TRBD2 for D (5 bases). V dropped 4 bases and J dropped 0 bases, with 9 bases sitting between them. The CDR3 contains 15 residues. Germline CDR1 KGHDR, CDR2 SFDVKD. The CDR3 DNA reads TGTGCCACCAGTGACGGGATCAGCTCCTACAATGAGCAGTTCTTC. Encoded protein: CATSDGISSYNEQFF.